Below, 29 T cell receptor beta chains from the same sample are listed, as sequenced in a study of T cells after yellow fever vaccination. One entry per CDR3 protein, called by TCRdb with MiXCR from the 5' RACE reads. Of about 320,000 distinct CDR3 sequences listed, 3.5% to 4.5% are singletons. The material sequenced was PBMCs, taken 15 days after the yellow fever booster vaccination. The source of these receptors is a man aged 18 to 35 who received the YFV17D yellow fever vaccine.

Only a few counts were recorded for this clonotype. V and J are TRBV2 and TRBJ2-5; 11 bases match TRBD1. Germline-derived CDR1 and CDR2 are SNHLY and FYNNEI. The CDR3 loop spans 16 amino acids. Losses at the gene ends were 7 bases for V and 6 bases for J; bases not matched to a gene: 13. The CDR3 nucleotides read TGTGCCAGCAATATACTGGTGGGACAGGGGGTGAAGACCCAGTACTTC. It translates to CASNILVGQGVKTQYF.

This clonotype was seen only a few times. The chain joins TRBV7-8 to TRBJ1-4; 10 positions agree with TRBD1. CDR1 is SGHVS, CDR2 FQNEAQ, per germline. V was clipped by 4 bases and J by 4 bases; unmatched bases: 3. The CDR3 contains 15 residues. The CDR3 loop reads CASSSDRGHNEKLFF. The CDR3 DNA reads TGTGCCAGCAGCTCCGACAGGGGGCATAATGAAAAACTGTTTTTT.

This clonotype was recorded many times. The rearrangement uses TRBV6-2 or TRBV6-3 and TRBJ1-2; D is unclear. The CDR3 loop spans 14 amino acids. Germline values: CDR1 MNHEY, CDR2 SVGEGT. The germline V and J ends were trimmed by 2 bases and 2 bases, with 9 bases remaining between them. In DNA form, the CDR3 reads TGTGCCAGCAGTTACACGGGGTTGAACTATGGCTACACCTTC. Translated: CASSYTGLNYGYTF.

The table lists this clonotype with many counts. The gene calls are TRBV20-1 and TRBJ1-4; no definite D call. The CDR3 covers 13 residues. V lost 6 bases and J lost 10, with 18 bases in between. In germline, CDR1 is DFQATT, CDR2 SNEGSKA (reference sequence). The CDR3 region is CSAPEAAVGKLFF. The CDR3, as DNA: TGCAGTGCCCCCGAGGCGGCAGTTGGAAAACTGTTTTTT.

The gene calls are TRBV19 and TRBJ2-7; 7 positions match TRBD2. The CDR3 covers 15 residues. J was trimmed by 3 bases and V by 3 bases; bases with no gene match: 8. Germline V gene lookup returns CDR1 LNHDA and CDR2 SQIVND (reference sequence). CDR3 in amino acids: CASSMGFGGNYEQYF. In DNA, the CDR3 is TGTGCCAGTAGTATGGGATTCGGGGGGAACTACGAGCAGTACTTC.

The genes are TRBV12-3 or TRBV12-4 and TRBJ1-3, with D maybe TRBD1 (5 bases). The CDR3 extends over 14 amino acids. V lost 9 bases to trimming and J lost 1 base, with 13 bases between them. The CDR3 reads CASTFPGSGNTIYF. CDR3 coding DNA: TGTGCCAGTACATTTCCAGGGTCTGGAAACACCATATATTTT.

The sample holds a few counts of this clonotype. The genes are TRBV19 and TRBJ1-2; D unclear. Per germline, CDR1 LNHDA and CDR2 SQIVND (reference sequence). The CDR3 length is 15 residues. The V end lost 5 bases, the J end lost 3 bases, and 16 bases lay between the germline ends. The chain's CDR3 is CASSGPPAGDYGYTF. As DNA, the CDR3 is TGTGCCAGTAGTGGACCCCCGGCCGGGGACTATGGCTACACCTTC. The full variable domain, in which reference TRBV19 and TRBJ1-2 provide the parts outside the CDR3, is DGGITQSPKYLFRKEGQNVTLSCEQNLNHDAMYWYRQDPGQGLRLIYYSQIVNDFQKGDIAEGYSVSREKKESFPLTVTSAQKNPTAFYLCASSGPPAGDYGYTFGSGTRLTVV.

This clonotype has at least ten counts. V is TRBV7-2 and J is TRBJ2-2; perhaps TRBD1 as D (6 bases). There are 15 residues in the CDR3. Germline V gives CDR1 SGHTA, CDR2 FQGNSA. The V gene lost 3 bases and the J gene lost 0 bases, with 8 bases spanning the gap. Written as DNA, the CDR3 is TGTGCCAGCAGCTTGGACAGATCGAACACCGGGGAGCTGTTTTTT. Translated, it gives CASSLDRSNTGELFF.

Only a few counts were recorded for this clonotype. V and J are TRBV20-1 and TRBJ2-2; D is perhaps TRBD1 (5 bases). The germline V and J ends were trimmed by 6 bases and 3 bases, with 8 bases remaining between them. Looked up from germline, CDR1 is DFQATT and CDR2 is SNEGSKA (reference sequence). The CDR3 length is 12 residues. CDR3 loop: CSARVDTGELFF. The DNA for the CDR3 is TGCAGTGCCAGGGTCGACACCGGGGAGCTGTTTTTT.

This clonotype was detected ten times or more. This sequence joins TRBV7-2 and TRBJ1-5; D is undetermined. In germline, CDR1 is SGHTA, CDR2 FQGNSA. V lost 5 bases to trimming and J lost 0 bases, with 5 bases between them. CDR3 size: 13 residues. CDR3 region: CASSTYSNQPQHF. Written as DNA, the CDR3 is TGTGCCAGCAGCACTTATAGCAATCAGCCCCAGCATTTT.

This clonotype occurred many times. V usage is TRBV5-1 and J usage is TRBJ2-3; 9 bases align to TRBD2. CDR3 length: 14 amino acids. Trimming removed 4 bases from V and 5 bases from J; junction bases left unmatched: 5. The germline CDR1 and CDR2 sequences are SGHRS and YFSETQ. In DNA, the CDR3 is TGCGCCAGCAGCGGCGGGGGGGCCCAAGATACGCAGTATTTT. This translates into CASSGGGAQDTQYF.

This clonotype was recorded a few times. V and J are TRBV7-9 and TRBJ1-1; D is undetermined. Trimming removed 7 bases from V and 0 bases from J, with 6 bases in between. Germline loops: CDR1 SEHNR, CDR2 FQNEAQ (reference sequence). The CDR3 length is 12 residues. The CDR3 DNA follows: TGTGCCAGCACCACGGTGAACACTGAAGCTTTCTTT. Translated, it gives CASTTVNTEAFF.

This clonotype came up many times. The genes are TRBV5-1 and TRBJ2-2; D is perhaps TRBD2 (6 bases). The CDR3 extends over 16 amino acids. Trimming took off 3 bases at V and 4 bases at J, with 16 bases between the two ends. CDR1 is SGHRS, CDR2 YFSETQ, per germline. CDR3 in DNA: TGCGCCAGCAGCTCGGGCCCGGGAGAAGGCACCGGGGAGCTGTTTTTT. It yields the protein CASSSGPGEGTGELFF.

The table lists this clonotype with many counts. V and J are TRBV27 and TRBJ2-7, with D maybe TRBD1 (5 bases). Trimming removed 6 bases from V and 3 bases from J, with 12 bases in between. There are 13 residues in the CDR3. CDR1 and CDR2 (germline): MNHEY, SMNVEV (reference sequence). CDR3 loop: CASSLGPHYEQYF. The CDR3 coding sequence is TGTGCCAGCAGCCTGGGGCCTCACTACGAGCAGTACTTC.

This clonotype was seen many times. J is TRBJ2-5 and V is TRBV5-5; TRBD1 matches at 8 bases. The CDR3 spans 14 residues. J was trimmed by 5 bases and V by 4 bases; bases with no gene match: 7. CDR1 is SGHKS and CDR2 is YYEKEE in the germline V gene (reference sequence). In nucleotides, the CDR3 is TGTGCCAGCAGCGCGGGACAGGTCGAGGAGACCCAGTACTTC. This gives the protein CASSAGQVEETQYF.

This clonotype was observed a handful of times. J is TRBJ1-4 and V is TRBV4-3, with D unresolved. The V gene lost 2 bases and the J gene lost 0 bases, with 7 bases spanning the gap. This CDR3 is 15 amino acids long. The germline gives CDR1 LGHNA, CDR2 YSLEER. The CDR3 region is CASSQNFATNEKLFF. In DNA, the CDR3 is TGCGCCAGCAGCCAAAATTTTGCAACTAATGAAAAACTGTTTTTT.

This clonotype showed up just a few times. The junction differs from germline at one of its ends, possibly a read error. The chain employs TRBV7-3 and TRBJ2-5, with D tentatively TRBD2 (5 bases). The CDR3 length is 16 residues. Looked up from germline, CDR1 is SGHTA and CDR2 is FQGTGA. This CDR3 is CASSLTGGIYQETQYF. The CDR3, as DNA: TGTGCCAGCAGCCTAACCGGAGGCATTTATCAAGAGACCCAGTACTTC. Full variable domain (rest looked up from reference TRBV7-3 and TRBJ2-5): GAGVSQTPSNKVTEKGKYVELRCDPISGHTALYWYRQSLGQGPEFLIYFQGTGAADDSGLPNDRFFAVRPEGSVSTLKIQRTERGDSAVYLCASSLTGGIYQETQYFGPGTRLLVL.

The chain employs TRBV12-3 or TRBV12-4 and TRBJ2-1; D is unclear. The germline V and J ends were trimmed by 4 bases and 8 bases, with 6 bases remaining between them. CDR3 length equals 11 residues. The CDR3, as DNA: TGTGCCAGCAGTTCCGTCGATGAGCAGTTCTTC. Encoded protein: CASSSVDEQFF.

This clonotype was detected only a few times. The chain uses TRBV11-2 and TRBJ2-3, with D perhaps matching TRBD1 (5 bases). V was cut by 3 bases and J by 0 bases, with 16 bases left in between. Per the germline V gene, CDR1 is SGHAT and CDR2 is FQNNGV. The CDR3 has 17 amino acids. The CDR3 bases are TGTGCCAGCAGCTTCCAACGACAGACGGCTAGCACAGATACGCAGTATTTT. As protein: CASSFQRQTASTDTQYF.

The sample holds many counts of this clonotype. CDR3 in DNA: TGCAGTGCTAGAGACCCTTTTGGGACTAGCGGGAGCACAGATACGCAGTATTTT. The encoded protein is CSARDPFGTSGSTDTQYF. The V call is TRBV20-1, the J call TRBJ2-3, with TRBD2 matching over 12 bases. This CDR3 has 18 amino acids. The V gene end was trimmed by 0 bases and the J gene end by 0 bases; junction bases not matched to a gene: 7. The germline CDR1 and CDR2 sequences are DFQATT and SNEGSKA (reference sequence).

V and J are TRBV3-1 and TRBJ2-3; D may be TRBD2 (6 bases). CDR3 length: 16 residues. Trimming removed 1 base at V and 2 bases at J, with 13 bases between. Germline-derived CDR1 and CDR2 are LGHDT and YNNKEL (reference sequence). Here the CDR3 DNA reads TGTGCCAGCAGCCAAGGGGACTCAGGCCCCACAGATACGCAGTATTTT. Encoded protein: CASSQGDSGPTDTQYF.

This clonotype was recorded at least ten times. The chain recombines TRBV6-5 with TRBJ2-5; possibly TRBD2 for D (6 bases). This CDR3 region has 14 residues. Per germline, CDR1 MNHEY and CDR2 SVGAGI. Trimming took 5 bases from V and 2 from J, leaving 12 bases between them. This chain's CDR3 is CASSRPGVQETQYF. CDR3 bases: TGTGCCAGCAGTCGCCCGGGAGTACAAGAGACCCAGTACTTC.

This clonotype was observed a few times. V gene TRBV4-3 combines with J gene TRBJ1-1; no reliable D call. This CDR3 spans 15 amino acids. The germline V gene has CDR1 LGHNA and CDR2 YSLEER. The ends were cut back, 4 bases at V and 0 bases at J, with 12 bases in the middle. CDR3 DNA sequence: TGCGCCAGCAGCCCTAGAGTGGGGATGAACACTGAAGCTTTCTTT. Encoded protein: CASSPRVGMNTEAFF.

In its sample, this clonotype was seen many times. The CDR3 spells CASSLARTTDYEQYF. DNA for the CDR3: TGTGCCAGCAGCTTAGCACGTACTACCGACTACGAGCAGTACTTC. J is TRBJ2-7 and V is TRBV7-9; D is uncertain. This CDR3 spans 15 amino acids. V was trimmed by 0 bases and J by 3 bases, leaving 12 bases between them. Looked up from germline, CDR1 is SEHNR and CDR2 is FQNEAQ (reference sequence).

This clonotype was counted only a few times. This sequence joins TRBV28 and TRBJ2-5; perhaps TRBD2 as D (5 bases). Germline loops: CDR1 MDHEN, CDR2 SYDVKM. The CDR3 spans 14 residues. The V and J ends lost 5 bases and 0 bases respectively, with 10 bases between them. This CDR3 reads CASSPTIYQETQYF. DNA of the CDR3: TGTGCCAGCAGTCCGACTATATACCAAGAGACCCAGTACTTC.

This clonotype has a count of ten or more. The chain is built from TRBV7-2 and TRBJ1-5; 9 bases are a match to TRBD1. V was clipped by 1 base and J by 9 bases; unmatched bases: 7. The germline V gene encodes CDR1 SGHTA and CDR2 FQGNSA. CDR3 size: 15 residues. The CDR3 loop is CASSLEGTGRRPQHF. In DNA, the CDR3 is TGTGCCAGCAGCTTAGAAGGGACAGGGCGTCGGCCCCAGCATTTT.

Only a few counts were recorded for this clonotype. CDR3 sequence: CASSLRTVDTGELFF. The CDR3 bases are TGTGCCAGCAGTCTAAGGACAGTTGACACCGGGGAGCTGTTTTTT. This rearrangement joins TRBV28 to TRBJ2-2, with D perhaps TRBD1 (6 bases). This CDR3 has 15 amino acids. V was shortened by 5 bases and J by 3 bases, with 13 bases between the two germline ends. CDR1 and CDR2 (germline): MDHEN, SYDVKM.

V gene TRBV2 combines with J gene TRBJ1-1, with D perhaps TRBD1 (5 bases). Trimming left V 11 bases short and J 2 bases short, with 15 bases between. CDR3 length: 13 residues. The germline V gene encodes CDR1 SNHLY and CDR2 FYNNEI. The CDR3 spells CAGGTQANTEAFF. CDR3 DNA: TGTGCCGGGGGAACGCAGGCAAACACTGAAGCTTTCTTT. Combining the CDR3 with reference TRBV2 and TRBJ1-1 gives the whole variable domain EPEVTQTPSHQVTQMGQEVILRCVPISNHLYFYWYRQILGQKVEFLVSFYNNEISEKSEIFDDQFSVERPDGSNFTLKIRSTKLEDSAMYFCAGGTQANTEAFFGQGTRLTVV.

This clonotype has more than one count but fewer than ten. V is TRBV6-1 and J is TRBJ1-5; D is perhaps TRBD1 (5 bases). The V end lost 3 bases, the J end lost 5 bases, and 11 bases lay between the germline ends. Germline CDR1 MNHNS, CDR2 SASEGT. This CDR3 contains 14 residues. DNA of the CDR3: TGTGCCAGCAGTGACGCGGGACTACATCAGCCCCAGCATTTT. Protein product: CASSDAGLHQPQHF.